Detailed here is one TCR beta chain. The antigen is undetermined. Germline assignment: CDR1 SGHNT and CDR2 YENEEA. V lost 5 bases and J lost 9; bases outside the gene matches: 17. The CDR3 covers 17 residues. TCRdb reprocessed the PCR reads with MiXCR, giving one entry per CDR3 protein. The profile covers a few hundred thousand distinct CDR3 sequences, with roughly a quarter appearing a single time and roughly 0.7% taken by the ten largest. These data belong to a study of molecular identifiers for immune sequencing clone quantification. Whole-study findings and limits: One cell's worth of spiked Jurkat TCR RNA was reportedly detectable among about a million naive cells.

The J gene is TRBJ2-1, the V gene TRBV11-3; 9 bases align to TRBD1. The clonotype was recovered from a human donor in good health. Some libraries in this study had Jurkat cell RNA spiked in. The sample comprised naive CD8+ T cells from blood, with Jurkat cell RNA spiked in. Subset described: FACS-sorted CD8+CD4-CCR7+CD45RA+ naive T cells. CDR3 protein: CASSPRAGTGLGSEQFF. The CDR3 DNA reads TGTGCCAGCAGCCCAAGAGCCGGGACAGGGCTCGGTAGTGAGCAGTTCTTC.